This passage covers 17 T cell receptor beta chains from one sample sequenced in a study of shared clonotypes between healthy human individuals (dated by TCRdb to 2020 to 2022). The library was obtained by the immunoSEQ multiplex PCR assay. Here the immuneACCESS table is served through TCRdb, limited to in-frame sequences with V and J called. Missing clones are a known gap in these copies; in checked studies unresolved V genes cover under half, and the rest lacks a known reason. Within this sample are more than 2,000,000 clones, with roughly nine tenths of them counted one time only. The ten largest clonotypes hold about 0.13% of the sample. The sequenced sample was naive CD4+ T cells sorted from blood. The sample's cell subset or site label, decoded: CD45RA+ positively selected. The origin of the receptors is a man younger than 35 in good health.

V is TRBV18 and J is TRBJ1-1, with 7 bases matching TRBD1. This CDR3 comprises 15 residues. CDR1 and CDR2 from the germline V gene are KGHSH and LQKENI. V lost 3 bases and J lost 5; bases outside the gene matches: 9. The DNA of the CDR3 is TGTGCCAGCTCACCTAGGACAGGTTCAGAAACTGAAGCTTTCTTT. Translating gives CASSPRTGSETEAFF.

The rearrangement uses TRBV2 and TRBJ1-2; 7 nucleotides align to TRBD1. This CDR3 has 13 residues. Germline loops: CDR1 SNHLY, CDR2 FYNNEI. The V gene end was trimmed by 2 bases and the J gene end by 6 bases; junction bases not matched to a gene: 3. The CDR3 region has the DNA TGTGCCAGCAGTGAACAACAGGGGAATGGCTACACCTTC. Protein sequence: CASSEQQGNGYTF.

Points on this clone: The sample holds other DNA sequences that translate to the same CDR3. The rearrangement uses TRBV11-2 and TRBJ1-1, with D possibly being TRBD1 (5 bases). The CDR3 loop spans 12 amino acids. Trimming took off 3 bases at V and 7 bases at J, with 9 bases between the two ends. The germline CDR1 and CDR2 sequences are SGHAT and FQNNGV. The CDR3 loop is CASSLGGYEAFF. The DNA of the CDR3 is TGTGCCAGCAGCTTGGGGGGGTATGAAGCTTTCTTT.

The count of this clone is one. Within the sample, other DNA sequences also encode this same CDR3. The CDR3 region is CASSLEAGVGETQYF. CDR3 in DNA: TGCGCCAGCAGCTTGGAGGCAGGGGTAGGCGAGACCCAGTACTTC. This rearrangement joins TRBV5-1 to TRBJ2-5; possible D gene TRBD1, 6 bases. V was pared by 0 bases and J by 5 bases, with 14 bases between. Germline CDR1 SGHRS, CDR2 YFSETQ. The CDR3 loop spans 15 amino acids.

About this clone: Other DNA sequences in this sample translate to the same CDR3. The chain combines TRBV18 with TRBJ2-7, with D tentatively TRBD2 (5 bases). Trimming left V 6 bases short and J 4 bases short, with 10 bases between. Germline V lookup: CDR1 KGHSH, CDR2 LQKENI. CDR3 length: 12 residues. Written as DNA, the CDR3 is TGTGCCAGCTCCCCCGCGGGTTACGAGCAGTACTTC. Its protein is CASSPAGYEQYF.

Only a few counts were recorded for this clone. The sample contains more than one DNA sequence encoding this CDR3. The gene calls are TRBV11-2 and TRBJ1-1, with D uncertain. The germline V gene has CDR1 SGHAT and CDR2 FQNNGV. This CDR3 spans 11 amino acids. The V end was cut by 4 bases, the J end by 1 base, with 1 base between. This chain's CDR3 is CASSSNTEAFF. CDR3 in DNA: TGTGCCAGCAGCTCGAACACTGAAGCTTTCTTT.

The J gene is TRBJ2-7, the V gene TRBV6-6; the D gene is possibly TRBD2 (5 bases). V was cut by 2 bases and J by 2 bases, with 16 bases left in between. CDR3 size: 16 residues. CDR1 and CDR2 from the germline V gene are MNHNY and SVGAGI (reference sequence). The CDR3 bases are TGTGCCAGCAGTTACATTATACGGACTGATCCCTACGAGCAGTACTTC. Protein: CASSYIIRTDPYEQYF.

This chain connects TRBV9 to TRBJ2-7; 9 bases are shared with TRBD2. Germline trimming cut 0 bases from V and 4 bases from J; bases unmatched to any gene: 8. This CDR3 has 16 residues. Germline lookup yields CDR1 SGDLS and CDR2 YYNGEE. This CDR3 reads CASSVDPTSGVYEQYF. The DNA of the CDR3 is TGTGCCAGCAGCGTAGATCCGACTAGCGGAGTTTACGAGCAGTACTTC.

Details on this clone: Other nucleotide sequences in the sample specify the same CDR3. The rearrangement links TRBV9 to TRBJ2-1, with D possibly TRBD1 on 6 matching bases. The V and J ends lost 1 base and 0 bases respectively, with 11 bases between them. The CDR3 is made up of 16 amino acids. The germline gives CDR1 SGDLS, CDR2 YYNGEE. As DNA, the CDR3 is TGTGCCAGCAGCGTATTGGGGACACCCTCCTACAATGAGCAGTTCTTC. Translated, it gives CASSVLGTPSYNEQFF.

The chain couples TRBV18 to TRBJ2-6, with a tentative D call TRBD2 (7 bases). The V end was cut by 5 bases, the J end by 0 bases, with 14 bases between. The CDR3 totals 17 residues. Germline V CDR1 and CDR2: KGHSH, LQKENI. This CDR3 is CASSTQGGGSGANVLTF. The CDR3, as DNA: TGTGCCAGCTCAACCCAAGGGGGGGGCTCTGGGGCCAACGTCCTGACTTTC.

The V call is TRBV5-4, the J call TRBJ1-6, with D possibly TRBD1 on 5 matching bases. Trimming pared 1 base from V and 6 bases from J, leaving 11 bases between. Looked up from germline, CDR1 is SGHNT and CDR2 is YYREEE (reference sequence). CDR3 length: 15 residues. The CDR3, as DNA: TGTGCCAGCAGCTTGTCAAGACAGTTTAATTCACCCCTCCACTTT. Residues: CASSLSRQFNSPLHF.

The chain joins TRBV19 to TRBJ1-2; the D gene is possibly TRBD1 (5 bases). V was pared by 6 bases and J by 4 bases, with 12 bases between. There are 13 residues in the CDR3. The germline gives CDR1 LNHDA, CDR2 SQIVND (reference sequence). CDR3 amino acids: CASSPGAGYGYTF. CDR3 bases: TGTGCCAGTAGCCCTGGGGCGGGCTATGGCTACACCTTC. Complete variable domain (other parts from reference TRBV19 and TRBJ1-2): DGGITQSPKYLFRKEGQNVTLSCEQNLNHDAMYWYRQDPGQGLRLIYYSQIVNDFQKGDIAEGYSVSREKKESFPLTVTSAQKNPTAFYLCASSPGAGYGYTFGSGTRLTVV.

J is TRBJ2-3 and V is TRBV2, with a possible D match to TRBD1 (6 bases). The CDR3 spans 13 residues. The V end was cut by 8 bases, the J end by 2 bases, with 11 bases between. The germline CDR1 and CDR2 sequences are SNHLY and FYNNEI. CDR3 sequence (DNA): TGTGCCAGCCGAGGGGGATACACAGATACGCAGTATTTT. Protein sequence: CASRGGYTDTQYF.

This rearrangement joins TRBV11-2 to TRBJ1-2; no clear D. The germline gives CDR1 SGHAT, CDR2 FQNNGV. This CDR3 region has 15 residues. With 0 bases removed from V and 6 bases from J, the gap between germline ends came to 14 bases. CDR3 sequence reads: CASSLDLTSTNGYTF. In DNA form, the CDR3 reads TGTGCCAGCAGCTTAGATTTGACATCTACTAATGGCTACACCTTC.

Points on this clone: Other DNA variants within this sample encode the same CDR3. The chain carries TRBV7-2 and TRBJ2-3, with D perhaps TRBD1 or TRBD2 (5 bases each). There are 13 residues in the CDR3. CDR1 and CDR2 from the germline V gene are SGHTA and FQGNSA. V was shortened by 2 bases and J by 4 bases, with 7 bases between the two germline ends. In DNA form, the CDR3 reads TGTGCCAGCAGCTTACGGGGCGCAGATACGCAGTATTTT. Its protein product is CASSLRGADTQYF.

V gene TRBV27 combines with J gene TRBJ1-4, with 7 bases identical to TRBD1. This CDR3 has 15 residues. J gave up 6 bases and V 2 bases, and 6 bases lay outside the gene matches. Per the germline V gene, CDR1 is MNHEY and CDR2 is SMNVEV (reference sequence). This CDR3 is CASSLMGQSYEKLFF. CDR3 nucleotides: TGTGCCAGCAGTTTAATGGGACAGTCGTATGAAAAACTGTTTTTT.

The genes are TRBV7-9 and TRBJ1-2, with unresolved D. This CDR3 contains 15 residues. Germline loops: CDR1 SEHNR, CDR2 FQNEAQ (reference sequence). Trimming cost V 1 base and J 5 bases, with 14 bases left between them. The CDR3 region is CASSLGVETYYGYTF. The DNA for the CDR3 is TGTGCCAGCAGCTTAGGGGTCGAGACGTATTATGGCTACACCTTC.